This T cell receptor beta chain was documented in a study of identical twins. General study findings and limits: Those out-of-frame alpha sequences shared by twins showed an excess of low generation probability.

Healthy Caucasian donors formed the entire cohort. The ends were cut back, 0 bases at V and 8 bases at J, with 13 bases in the middle. Germline assignment: CDR1 DFQATT and CDR2 SNEGSKA (reference sequence). This CDR3 spans 13 amino acids. Each CDR3 protein is one row after TCRdb ran MiXCR on the 5' RACE reads. The sample shows 1.5 million to 2 million distinct CDR3 sequences, less than 35% of them seen only once. This clonotype was seen only a few times. As yet, its antigen is unknown. Sequencing was carried out using cord blood. This TCR was recovered from a newborn girl in good health. This chain uses TRBV20-1 with TRBJ1-2; the D is unclear. The CDR3 coding sequence is TGCAGTGCTAGAGAAAGGGCCCCCAGAGGCTACACCTTC. Its protein is CSARERAPRGYTF.